This TCR beta chain was sequenced during a study of shared clonotypes between healthy human individuals. Study observations and caveats: A handful of donors had about 5% of their naive CD4 clonotypes in common. Relative to clonotypes present in all four donors, those not shared had lower generation probabilities.

In regard to this clone: As yet, its antigen is unknown.

Per the germline V gene, CDR1 is MNHEY and CDR2 is SMNVEV (reference sequence). This CDR3 has 14 amino acids. Trimming took off 3 bases at V and 2 bases at J, with 8 bases between the two ends. Study processing details: There were no quality scores in the junction-only immunoSEQ sequences, so filtering differed. TCRdb's copy holds only in-frame clones and misses some; the assay was immunoSEQ multiplex PCR. The DNA was the basis for D and trimming; V, J and clone size are from that table. The sample records hundreds of thousands of clones, almost 97% being singletons. The TCR was taken from a woman aged 25 to 39 in good health. Sequences were obtained from naive CD4+ T cells sorted from blood. Subset described: CD45RA+ positively selected. The J gene is TRBJ2-1, the V gene TRBV27; D is unresolved. In nucleotides, the CDR3 is TGTGCCAGCAGTTTTGGCAGTCCCTACAATGAGCAGTTCTTC. Residues: CASSFGSPYNEQFF.